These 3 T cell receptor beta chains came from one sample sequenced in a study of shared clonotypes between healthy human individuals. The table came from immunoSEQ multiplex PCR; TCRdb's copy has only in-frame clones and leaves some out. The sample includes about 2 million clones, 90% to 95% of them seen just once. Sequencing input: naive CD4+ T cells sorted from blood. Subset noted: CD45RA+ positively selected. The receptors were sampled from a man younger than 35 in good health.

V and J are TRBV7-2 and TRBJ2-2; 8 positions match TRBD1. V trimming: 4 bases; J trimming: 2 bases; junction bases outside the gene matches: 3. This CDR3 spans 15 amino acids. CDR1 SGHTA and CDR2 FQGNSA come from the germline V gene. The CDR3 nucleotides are TGTGCCAGCAGCTCAGGGGGCGGCAACACCGGGGAGCTGTTTTTT. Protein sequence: CASSSGGGNTGELFF.

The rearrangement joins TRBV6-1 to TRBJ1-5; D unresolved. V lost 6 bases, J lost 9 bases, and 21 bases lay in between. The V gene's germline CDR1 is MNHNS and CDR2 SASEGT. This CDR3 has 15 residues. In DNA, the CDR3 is TGTGCCAGCAGATGGGAAGGTAGCATATCTTCGCCCCAGCATTTT. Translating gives CASRWEGSISSPQHF.

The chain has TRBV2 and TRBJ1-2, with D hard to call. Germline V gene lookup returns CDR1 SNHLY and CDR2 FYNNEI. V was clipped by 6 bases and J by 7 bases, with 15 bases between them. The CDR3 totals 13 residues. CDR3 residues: CASRERLPGGYTF. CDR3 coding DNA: TGTGCCAGCAGGGAAAGGTTACCTGGTGGCTACACCTTC. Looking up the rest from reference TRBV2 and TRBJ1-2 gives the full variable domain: EPEVTQTPSHQVTQMGQEVILRCVPISNHLYFYWYRQILGQKVEFLVSFYNNEISEKSEIFDDQFSVERPDGSNFTLKIRSTKLEDSAMYFCASRERLPGGYTFGSGTRLTVV.